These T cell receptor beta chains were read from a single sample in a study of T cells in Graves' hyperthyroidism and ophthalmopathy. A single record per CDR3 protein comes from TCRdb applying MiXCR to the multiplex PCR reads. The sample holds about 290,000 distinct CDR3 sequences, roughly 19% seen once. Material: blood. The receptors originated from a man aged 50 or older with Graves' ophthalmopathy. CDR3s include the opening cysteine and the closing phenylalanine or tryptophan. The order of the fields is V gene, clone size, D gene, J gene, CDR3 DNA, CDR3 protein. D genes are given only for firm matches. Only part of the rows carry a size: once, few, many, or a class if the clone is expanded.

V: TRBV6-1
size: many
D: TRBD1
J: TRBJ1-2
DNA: TGTGCCAGCAGTGAAAGTCAGGGGGTTGGCGGCTACACCTTC
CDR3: CASSESQGVGGYTF

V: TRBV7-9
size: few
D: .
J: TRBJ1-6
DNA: TGTGCCAGCAGCTACAGGGAAGGAAATTCACCCCTCCACTTT
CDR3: CASSYREGNSPLHF

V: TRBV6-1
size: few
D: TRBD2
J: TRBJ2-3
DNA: TGTGCCAGCAGTGAAAGGAGGCTAGCGGGAACGCAGTATTTT
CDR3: CASSERRLAGTQYF

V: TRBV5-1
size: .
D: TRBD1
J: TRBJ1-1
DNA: TGCGCCAGCGATCCACCAGGGGGACTGAACACTGAAGCTTTCTTT
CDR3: CASDPPGGLNTEAFF

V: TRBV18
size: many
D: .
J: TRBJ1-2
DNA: TGTGCCAGCTCACCGACGGCGGTACAATTCTATGGCTACACCTTC
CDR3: CASSPTAVQFYGYTF

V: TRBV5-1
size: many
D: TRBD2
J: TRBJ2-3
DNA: TGCGCCAGCGGGGGGGAACATAGCACAGATACGCAGTATTTT
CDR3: CASGGEHSTDTQYF

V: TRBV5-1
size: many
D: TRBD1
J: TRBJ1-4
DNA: TGCGCCAGCAGCTTGGAGTGGGGACAGGGAGAAAAACTGTTTTTT
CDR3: CASSLEWGQGEKLFF

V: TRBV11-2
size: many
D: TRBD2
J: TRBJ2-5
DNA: TGTGCCAGCAGCCCCACTCCCGGGACTAGCGCGCAAGAGACCCAGTACTTC
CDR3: CASSPTPGTSAQETQYF

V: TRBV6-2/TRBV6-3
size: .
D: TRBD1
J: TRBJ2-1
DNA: TGTGCCAGCCTAAGACAGGGGCAGCTACACAATGAGCAGTTCTTC
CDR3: CASLRQGQLHNEQFF

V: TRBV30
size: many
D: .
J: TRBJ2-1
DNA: TGTGCCTGGAGTGTAGGAGGGAGCGGTGCCTACAATGAGCAGTTCTTC
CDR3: CAWSVGGSGAYNEQFF

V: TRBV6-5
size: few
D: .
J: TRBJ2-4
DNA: TGTGCCAGCAGTTACGCCCGGGGGGCCGGGGCCAAAAACATTCAGTACTTC
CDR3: CASSYARGAGAKNIQYF

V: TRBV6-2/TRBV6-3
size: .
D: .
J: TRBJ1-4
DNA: TGTGCCAGCAGTTACGGAGGCAGGGTGGCGACTAGTGAAAAACTGTTTTTT
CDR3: CASSYGGRVATSEKLFF

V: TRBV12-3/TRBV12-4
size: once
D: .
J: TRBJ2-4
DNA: TGTGCCAGCAGTTTTTATTCAGCAGCGACCAAAAACATTCAGTACTTC
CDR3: CASSFYSAATKNIQYF

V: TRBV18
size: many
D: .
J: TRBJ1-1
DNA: TGTGCCAGCTCACCTGGGATCACTGAAGCTTTCTTT
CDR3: CASSPGITEAFF

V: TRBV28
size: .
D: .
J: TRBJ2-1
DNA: TGTGCCAGCAGTTACCAGGGGGGGGTGCAGTTCTTC
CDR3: CASSYQGGVQFF

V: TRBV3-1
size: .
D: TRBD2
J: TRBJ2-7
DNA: TGTGCCAGCAGCCCCTCGGGTAGCGGGCCACGTAAACCGCAGTACTTC
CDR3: CASSPSGSGPRKPQYF

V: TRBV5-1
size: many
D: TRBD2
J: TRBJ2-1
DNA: TGCGCCAGCAGCTTTCGCGGGAGAGCCGGGCATGAGCAGTTCTTC
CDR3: CASSFRGRAGHEQFF

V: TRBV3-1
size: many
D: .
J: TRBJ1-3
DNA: TGTGCCAGCAGCCAAGATATCTCTGGAAACACCATATATTTT
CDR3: CASSQDISGNTIYF

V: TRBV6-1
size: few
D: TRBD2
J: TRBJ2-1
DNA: TGTGCCAGCAGTGGAGGACTAGCGGGAAACAATGAGCAGTTCTTC
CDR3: CASSGGLAGNNEQFF

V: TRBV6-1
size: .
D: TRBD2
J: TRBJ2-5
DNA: TGTGCCAGCAGCGGACTAGCGGGAGGCGTGACCCAGTACTTC
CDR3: CASSGLAGGVTQYF

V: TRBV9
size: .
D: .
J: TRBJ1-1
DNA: TGTGCCAGCAGCTTCAACAGGGATGGGGAAGCTTTCTTT
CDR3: CASSFNRDGEAFF

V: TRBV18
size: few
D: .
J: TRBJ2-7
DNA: TGTGCCAGCTCCCGTGCCGGAGGGCGGAGCCCCTACGAGCAGTACTTC
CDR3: CASSRAGGRSPYEQYF

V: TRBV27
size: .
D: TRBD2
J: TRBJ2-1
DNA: TGTGCCAGCAGTTCCGGGACTAGCCCCTACAATGAGCAGTTCTTC
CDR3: CASSSGTSPYNEQFF

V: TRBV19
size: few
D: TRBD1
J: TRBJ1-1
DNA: TGTGCCAGTAGTTACCGGGACAGGGGTGAAGCTGAAGCTTTCTTT
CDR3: CASSYRDRGEAEAFF

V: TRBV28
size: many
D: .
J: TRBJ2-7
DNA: TGTGCCAGCAGTCCCTCAGGAACCAGGGATCGCGAGCAGTACTTC
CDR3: CASSPSGTRDREQYF

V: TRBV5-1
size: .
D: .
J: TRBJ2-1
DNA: TGCGCCAGCAGGCCCTCGAACATCAGGGGCCCCAGTTACAATGAGCAGTTCTTC
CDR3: CASRPSNIRGPSYNEQFF

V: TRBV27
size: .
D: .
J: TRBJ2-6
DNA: TGTGCCAGCAGTTCCGTAAGCTCTGGGGCCAACGTCCTGACTTTC
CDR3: CASSSVSSGANVLTF

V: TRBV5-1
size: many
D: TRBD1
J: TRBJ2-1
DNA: TGCGCCAGCAGCCCGGGACAGATTTACAATGAGCAGTTCTTC
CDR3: CASSPGQIYNEQFF

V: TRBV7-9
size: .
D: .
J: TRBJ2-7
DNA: TGTGCCAGCAGCCAGTTAGTTGGCGAGCAGTACTTC
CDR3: CASSQLVGEQYF

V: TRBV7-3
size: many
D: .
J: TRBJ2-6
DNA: TGTGCCAGCAGCTCTCCCGGTGGGGCCAACGTCCTGACTTTC
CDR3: CASSSPGGANVLTF

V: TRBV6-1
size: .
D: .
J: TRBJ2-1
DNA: TGTGCCAGCAGTTTCCTTCCGGGACGAGGCTCCTACAATGAGCAGTTCTTC
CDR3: CASSFLPGRGSYNEQFF

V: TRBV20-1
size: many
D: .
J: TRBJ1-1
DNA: TGCAGTGCTAGAGGGGTTTATTCTGAAGCTTTCTTT
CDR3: CSARGVYSEAFF

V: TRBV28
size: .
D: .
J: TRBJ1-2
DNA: TGTGCCAGCAGTTTATCCGGAGCTCCTTATGGCTACACCTTC
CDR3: CASSLSGAPYGYTF

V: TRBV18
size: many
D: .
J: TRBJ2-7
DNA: TGTGCCAGCTCACCAACTTTCGGGATTTCCTCCTACGAGCAGTACTTC
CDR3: CASSPTFGISSYEQYF

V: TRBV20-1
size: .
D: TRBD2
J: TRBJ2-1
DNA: TGCAGTGCTAGAGAGGGAGGGTTTGAGCAGTTCTTC
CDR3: CSAREGGFEQFF

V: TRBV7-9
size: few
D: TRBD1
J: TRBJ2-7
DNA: TGTGCCAGCAGCTTAGGGACAGGGTCCAACGAGCAGTACTTC
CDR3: CASSLGTGSNEQYF

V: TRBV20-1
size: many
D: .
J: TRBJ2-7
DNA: TGCAGTGCAGACGGAGGCGGGGTAGGGGAGCAGTACTTC
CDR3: CSADGGGVGEQYF

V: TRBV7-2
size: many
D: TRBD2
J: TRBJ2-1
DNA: TGTGCCAGCAGCACACTAGCGGGAGCAGGCTACAATGAGCAGTTCTTC
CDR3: CASSTLAGAGYNEQFF

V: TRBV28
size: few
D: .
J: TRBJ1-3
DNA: TGTGCCAGCAGATCACCGGGACTCCAGACGAGGGGAAACACCATATATTTT
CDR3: CASRSPGLQTRGNTIYF

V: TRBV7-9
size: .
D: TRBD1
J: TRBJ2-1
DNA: TGTGCCAGCAGCAAGCAGGGGGATAATAAGCAGTTCTTC
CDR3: CASSKQGDNKQFF

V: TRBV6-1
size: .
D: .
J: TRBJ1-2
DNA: TGTGCCAGCAGTGCACACGATGGCTACACCTTC
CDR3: CASSAHDGYTF

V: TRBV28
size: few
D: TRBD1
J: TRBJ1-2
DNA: TGTGCCAGCACAAGACAGGGGAACAACTATGGCTACACCTTC
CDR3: CASTRQGNNYGYTF

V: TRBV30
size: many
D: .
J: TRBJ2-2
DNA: TGTGCCTGTCCGGTCCTCGCGAACACCGGGGAGCTGTTTTTT
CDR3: CACPVLANTGELFF

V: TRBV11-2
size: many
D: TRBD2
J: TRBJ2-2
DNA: TGTGCCAGCGGGAGGGGATTTGGCACCGGGGAGCTGTTTTTT
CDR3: CASGRGFGTGELFF

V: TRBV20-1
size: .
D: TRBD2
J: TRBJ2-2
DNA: TGCAGTGCCCAACGACTAGCGGGACATACCGGGGAGCTGTTTTTT
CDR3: CSAQRLAGHTGELFF

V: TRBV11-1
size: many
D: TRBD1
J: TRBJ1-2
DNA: TGTGCCAGCAGCTTCGGGACAGGGGGACTCTATGGCTACACCTTC
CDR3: CASSFGTGGLYGYTF

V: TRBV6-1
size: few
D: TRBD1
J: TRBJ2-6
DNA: TGTGCCAGCACCCCCGGGACAGGGAATCCAGGGGCCAACGTCCTGACTTTC
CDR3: CASTPGTGNPGANVLTF

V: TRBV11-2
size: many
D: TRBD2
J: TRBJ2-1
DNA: TGTGCCAACAGCTCGACAACTAGCGGCCGCCTCAACAATGAGCAGTTCTTC
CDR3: CANSSTTSGRLNNEQFF

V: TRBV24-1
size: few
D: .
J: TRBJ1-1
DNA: TGTGCCACCAGTGATTTTGCCGGGACTGAAGCTTTCTTT
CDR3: CATSDFAGTEAFF

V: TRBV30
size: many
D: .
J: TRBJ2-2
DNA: TGTGCCGGACCCACCCTGGCGAACACCGGGGAGCTGTTTTTT
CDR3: CAGPTLANTGELFF

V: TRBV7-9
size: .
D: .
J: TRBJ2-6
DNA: TGTGCCAGCAGCTTAAGAGGGCGAATCTCTGGGGCCAACGTCCTGACTTTC
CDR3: CASSLRGRISGANVLTF